Below, 27 T cell receptor beta chains from the same sample are listed, as sequenced in a study of cytomegalovirus exposure and HLA in healthy donors. The study ran its PCR with 60 Vbeta and 13 Jbeta primers. The assay was immunoSEQ multiplex PCR, and TCRdb's table has in-frame clones only and misses some. The data hold 90,000 to 120,000 clones, with 79% observed a single time. Material: PBMCs. These TCRs come from a woman in her thirties or forties in good health and CMV-seronegative.

This rearrangement joins TRBV9 to TRBJ2-7; 7 nucleotides match TRBD1. In germline, CDR1 is SGDLS, CDR2 YYNGEE. J lost 2 bases, V lost 3 bases, and 8 bases had no gene match. The CDR3 contains 15 residues. CDR3 in amino acids: CASSASLTGPYEQYF. The CDR3, as DNA: TGTGCCAGCAGCGCGTCCTTGACAGGGCCCTACGAGCAGTACTTC.

J is TRBJ1-2 and V is TRBV18; 10 bases match TRBD1. J gave up 3 bases and V 3 bases, and 1 base lay outside the gene matches. The CDR3 runs to 14 residues. CDR1 is KGHSH and CDR2 is LQKENI in the germline V gene. CDR3 protein: CASSPGQGYYGYTF. In nucleotides, the CDR3 is TGTGCCAGCTCACCGGGACAGGGGTACTATGGCTACACCTTC.

The table lists this clone with a count of one. CDR3 amino acids: CSVEPSGKLFSTDTQYF. The CDR3 coding sequence is TGCAGCGTTGAGCCTAGCGGGAAATTATTTAGCACAGATACGCAGTATTTT. This chain links TRBV29-1 with TRBJ2-3, with 9 bases identical to TRBD2. CDR1 is SQVTM, CDR2 ANQGSEA, per germline. The CDR3 is made up of 17 amino acids. V lost 3 bases and J lost 0; bases outside the gene matches: 10.

This rearrangement joins TRBV28 to TRBJ2-5; 7 bases are shared with TRBD1. The last part of the DNA fits TRBJ2-7 better; the J call may be wrong. CDR1 is MDHEN, CDR2 SYDVKM, per germline. The CDR3 runs 15 residues. The CDR3 nucleotides are TGTGCCAGCAGTACCTCGGACAGGCTGGTCTACGAGCAGTACTTC. It specifies CASSTSDRLVYEQYF.

This rearrangement joins TRBV30 to TRBJ1-1; D might be TRBD1 (5 bases). Per germline, CDR1 GTSNPN and CDR2 SVGIG (reference sequence). Trimming shortened V by 4 bases and J by 5 bases, and 14 bases separated the two germline ends. The CDR3 is made up of 13 amino acids. The chain's CDR3 is CAWTPLRGTEAFF. The CDR3 DNA reads TGTGCCTGGACCCCGCTTCGGGGGACTGAAGCTTTCTTT.

V gene TRBV15 combines with J gene TRBJ1-5; a possible D gene is TRBD1 (5 bases). The CDR3 is 15 amino acids. The V end was cut by 1 base, the J end by 1 base, with 8 bases between. Germline lookup yields CDR1 LNHNV and CDR2 YYDKDF (reference sequence). CDR3 bases: TGTGCCACCAGCAGAGGGGGGGGGAGCAATCAGCCCCAGCATTTT. Residues: CATSRGGGSNQPQHF.

The chain combines TRBV11-2 with TRBJ2-5; the D gene is possibly TRBD2 (6 bases). V lost 5 bases and J lost 5, with 18 bases in between. The germline V gene encodes CDR1 SGHAT and CDR2 FQNNGV. CDR3 length: 15 amino acids. The CDR3 sequence: CASSRRLMAGETQYF. As DNA, the CDR3 is TGTGCCAGCAGCCGTAGATTGATGGCGGGGGAGACCCAGTACTTC.

This chain connects TRBV7-2 to TRBJ1-4; D gene unclear. The CDR3 has 15 residues. Germline CDR1 and CDR2: SGHTA and FQGNSA. V lost 4 bases to trimming and J lost 4 bases, with 13 bases between them. The CDR3 DNA sequence: TGTGCCAGCAGCTCCCTAGGAGGGTTTAATGAAAAACTGTTTTTT. This gives the protein CASSSLGGFNEKLFF.

CDR3 loop: CASSSRGQLNTEAFF. Here the CDR3 DNA reads TGTGCCAGCAGCTCACGGGGACAGCTGAACACTGAAGCTTTCTTT. V is TRBV11-2 and J is TRBJ1-1, with 7 bases lining up with TRBD1. The length of the CDR3 is 15 residues. Germline values: CDR1 SGHAT, CDR2 FQNNGV. Trimming at V came to 4 bases and at J to 0 bases, leaving 5 bases not matched to a gene.

The chain combines TRBV15 with TRBJ1-2, with a possible D match to TRBD1 (6 bases). Germline lookup yields CDR1 LNHNV and CDR2 YYDKDF (reference sequence). The V end lost 1 base, the J end lost 1 base, and 16 bases lay between the germline ends. CDR3 length: 17 amino acids. The CDR3: CATSRGGGGEVNYGYTF. In DNA form, the CDR3 reads TGTGCCACCAGCAGAGGGGGTGGGGGCGAAGTTAACTATGGCTACACCTTC.

This clone occurred once. J is TRBJ2-7 and V is TRBV28, with 10 bases fitting TRBD1. CDR1 is MDHEN, CDR2 SYDVKM, per germline. The CDR3 runs to 13 residues. Trimming cost V 5 bases and J 6 bases; bases outside gene matches: 4. CDR3 sequence reads: CASSVRDRGEQYF. CDR3 DNA: TGTGCCAGCAGTGTCCGGGACAGGGGCGAGCAGTACTTC.

This clone was seen more than once but under ten times. The sample holds other DNA sequences that translate to the same CDR3. The chain is built from TRBV2 and TRBJ1-5; perhaps TRBD1 as D (6 bases). Germline lookup yields CDR1 SNHLY and CDR2 FYNNEI. The CDR3 is 14 residues long. V gave up 4 bases and J gave up 4 bases, with 11 bases separating them. The CDR3 here is CASSVERGNQPQHF. CDR3 coding DNA: TGTGCCAGCAGTGTGGAGAGGGGGAATCAGCCCCAGCATTTT.

The chain couples TRBV5-4 to TRBJ2-1; D is perhaps TRBD2 (5 bases). The V gene lost 2 bases and the J gene lost 1 base, with 13 bases spanning the gap. The CDR3 totals 16 residues. The germline V gene has CDR1 SGHNT and CDR2 YYREEE (reference sequence). The CDR3: CASSFAGPASYNEQFF. The CDR3 DNA reads as TGTGCCAGCAGCTTCGCGGGCCCTGCATCCTACAATGAGCAGTTCTTC.

The rearrangement joins TRBV5-4 to TRBJ2-7; perhaps TRBD2 as D (5 bases). Germline V lookup: CDR1 SGHNT, CDR2 YYREEE (reference sequence). Trimming shortened V by 4 bases and J by 4 bases, and 18 bases separated the two germline ends. The CDR3 consists of 15 residues. The CDR3 protein is CASSKPGLGTYEQYF. In DNA, the CDR3 is TGTGCCAGCAGCAAACCCGGACTGGGAACGTACGAGCAGTACTTC.

The CDR3 DNA is TGTGCCAGCAGCCGGGGGAGTCAAGAGACCCAGTACTTC. This gives the protein CASSRGSQETQYF. J is TRBJ2-5 and V is TRBV11-2, with D tentatively TRBD2 (6 bases). This CDR3 has 13 amino acids. The ends were cut back, 5 bases at V and 2 bases at J, with 9 bases in the middle. CDR1 is SGHAT, CDR2 FQNNGV, per germline.

The chain employs TRBV9 and TRBJ1-4; no clear D gene. In germline, CDR1 is SGDLS, CDR2 YYNGEE. V lost 3 bases, J lost 4 bases, and 10 bases lay in between. This CDR3 region has 14 residues. CDR3 sequence: CASSGQARNEKLFF. The CDR3 nucleotides read TGTGCCAGCAGCGGCCAAGCTCGTAATGAAAAACTGTTTTTT.

The chain uses TRBV7-8 and TRBJ2-7, with 10 bases that match TRBD1. Germline CDR1 SGHVS, CDR2 FQNEAQ. After removal of 6 bases from V and 5 bases from J, the junction contained 7 bases not matched to a gene. CDR3 length equals 14 residues. As DNA, the CDR3 is TGTGCCAGCAGACCGGGACAGGGGATCGACGAGCAGTACTTC. Its translation: CASRPGQGIDEQYF.

The chain carries TRBV30 and TRBJ2-5, with D unclear. Germline V lookup: CDR1 GTSNPN, CDR2 SVGIG (reference sequence). V was clipped by 2 bases and J by 5 bases, with 12 bases between them. The CDR3 is made up of 13 amino acids. The CDR3 DNA sequence: TGTGCCTGGAGTTTCCCTGCGGTGGAGACCCAGTACTTC. The encoded protein is CAWSFPAVETQYF.

The V call is TRBV5-1, the J call TRBJ2-3, with TRBD1 as a possible D gene (5 bases). V lost 0 bases, J lost 2 bases, and 7 bases lay in between. Germline-derived CDR1 and CDR2 are SGHRS and YFSETQ. The CDR3 has 14 amino acids. CDR3 sequence reads: CASSLGGTTDTQYF. The DNA of the CDR3 is TGCGCCAGCAGCTTGGGGGGCACCACAGATACGCAGTATTTT.

This chain links TRBV5-6 with TRBJ2-7; TRBD1 aligns across 7 bases. Germline V gene data show CDR1 as SGHDT and CDR2 as YYEEEE. The CDR3 spans 15 residues. V was pared by 1 base and J by 3 bases, with 7 bases of the junction left unmatched. The CDR3 loop reads CASSLYRTGVYEQYF. In DNA form, the CDR3 reads TGTGCCAGCAGCTTGTACAGGACAGGAGTCTACGAGCAGTACTTC.

This rearrangement joins TRBV28 to TRBJ2-1; TRBD1 matches at 7 bases. Trimming cost V 6 bases and J 0 bases; bases outside gene matches: 8. Germline V CDR1 and CDR2: MDHEN, SYDVKM. The CDR3 contains 16 residues. The CDR3 sequence: CASRGAGGSSYNEQFF. As DNA, the CDR3 is TGTGCCAGCAGGGGCGCAGGGGGTAGCTCCTACAATGAGCAGTTCTTC.

The chain combines TRBV27 with TRBJ2-5; 7 bases line up with TRBD2. There are 14 residues in the CDR3. With 1 base clipped from V and 5 bases from J, the junction kept 4 bases outside the gene matches. In germline, CDR1 is MNHEY, CDR2 SMNVEV (reference sequence). CDR3 protein: CASSLFGEGETQYF. The CDR3 DNA sequence: TGTGCCAGCAGTTTATTCGGGGAGGGGGAGACCCAGTACTTC.

The J gene is TRBJ1-5, the V gene TRBV6-6; D possibly corresponds to TRBD1 (6 bases). Germline assignment: CDR1 MNHNY and CDR2 SVGAGI (reference sequence). V was pared by 4 bases and J by 0 bases, with 13 bases between. The CDR3 is 16 amino acids. CDR3 DNA sequence: TGTGCCAGCAGTTTCCGACCAGGGGATAGCAATCAGCCCCAGCATTTT. This sequence encodes CASSFRPGDSNQPQHF.

The J gene is TRBJ1-1, the V gene TRBV7-9; 9 bases map to TRBD1. The CDR3 has 14 residues. V was pared by 3 bases and J by 3 bases, with 2 bases of the junction left unmatched. Looked up from germline, CDR1 is SEHNR and CDR2 is FQNEAQ (reference sequence). This CDR3 reads CASSLGQGDTEAFF. In nucleotides, the CDR3 is TGTGCCAGCAGCTTGGGACAGGGCGACACTGAAGCTTTCTTT.

As regards this clone: Other DNA sequences from this sample encode an identical CDR3 as well. The chain is built from TRBV6-1 and TRBJ1-5; no clear D gene. This CDR3 comprises 12 residues. Trimming removed 2 bases at V and 4 bases at J, with 3 bases between. CDR1 is MNHNS and CDR2 is SASEGT in the germline V gene. In DNA form, the CDR3 reads TGTGCCAGCAGTGAACTGAATCAGCCCCAGCATTTT. Amino acid sequence: CASSELNQPQHF.

The V call is TRBV5-1, the J call TRBJ2-5; TRBD2 matches 8 bases. Matching the DNA end better, TRBJ2-7 makes the J call doubtful. This CDR3 spans 15 amino acids. Per the germline V gene, CDR1 is SGHRS and CDR2 is YFSETQ. The CDR3 loop is CASSFRGTSRYEQYF. The CDR3 DNA reads TGCGCCAGCAGCTTTCGGGGGACTAGTCGGTACGAGCAGTACTTC.

The rearrangement joins TRBV5-1 to TRBJ2-1, with D perhaps TRBD2 (6 bases). This CDR3 is 15 amino acids long. Trimming shortened V by 4 bases and J by 4 bases, and 15 bases separated the two germline ends. CDR1 is SGHRS and CDR2 is YFSETQ in the germline V gene. CDR3 in DNA: TGCGCCAGCAGCCCCCGGCGGGGTAATTACAATGAGCAGTTCTTC. It yields the protein CASSPRRGNYNEQFF.